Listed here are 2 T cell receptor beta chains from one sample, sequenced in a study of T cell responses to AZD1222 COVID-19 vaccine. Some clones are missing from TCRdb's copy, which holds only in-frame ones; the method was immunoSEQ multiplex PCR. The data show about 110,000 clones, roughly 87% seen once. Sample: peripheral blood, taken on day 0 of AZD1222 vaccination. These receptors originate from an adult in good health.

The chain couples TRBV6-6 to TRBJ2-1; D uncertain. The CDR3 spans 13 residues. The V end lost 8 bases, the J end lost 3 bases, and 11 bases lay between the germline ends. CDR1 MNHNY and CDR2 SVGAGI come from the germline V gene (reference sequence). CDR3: CASSDTHYNEQFF. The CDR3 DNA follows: TGTGCCAGCTCAGACACCCACTACAATGAGCAGTTCTTC.

The CDR3 is CATSDKGWQARWTF. The CDR3 nucleotides are TGTGCCACCAGTGATAAGGGATGGCAGGCAAGATGGACCTTC. The V and J genes are TRBV24-1 and TRBJ1-2; D ambiguous. Germline CDR1 reads KGHDR; CDR2 reads SFDVKD. There are 14 residues in the CDR3. Between the trimmed V and J ends, which lost 3 bases and 14 bases, there was a span of 21 bases.